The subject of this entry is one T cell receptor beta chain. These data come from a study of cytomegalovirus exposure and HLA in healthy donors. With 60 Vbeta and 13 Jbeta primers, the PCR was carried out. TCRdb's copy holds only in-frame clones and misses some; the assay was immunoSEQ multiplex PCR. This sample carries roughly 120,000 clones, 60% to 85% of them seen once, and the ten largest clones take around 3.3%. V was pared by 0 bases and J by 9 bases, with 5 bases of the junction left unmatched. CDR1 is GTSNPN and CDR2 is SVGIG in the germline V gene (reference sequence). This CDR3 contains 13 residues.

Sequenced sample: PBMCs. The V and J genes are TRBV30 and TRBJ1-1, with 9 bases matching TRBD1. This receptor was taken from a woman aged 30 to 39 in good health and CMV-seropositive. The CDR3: CAWSVTGGDKAFF. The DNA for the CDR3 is TGTGCCTGGAGTGTCACAGGGGGCGATAAAGCTTTCTTT.